This T cell receptor (beta chain) was identified in a study of radiation and T cells in renal cell carcinoma. The V and J ends lost 0 bases and 2 bases respectively, with 4 bases between them. The CDR3 is 13 amino acids. Germline V gene data show CDR1 as SGHTA and CDR2 as FQGTGA. Time point given: blood 4 weeks post-SBRT, at nephrectomy. The treatment: 15 Gy SBRT to primary tumor, nephrectomy 4 weeks later. Nephrectomy followed 15 Gy stereotactic body radiation by 4 weeks. Worth noting for this clone: This specimen includes other DNA sequences encoding the same CDR3.

TCRdb keeps only in-frame clones here, not all; method: immunoSEQ multiplex PCR. The sample lists 150,000 to 200,000 clones, about 88% seen once, with 10% to 12% in the top ten. This receptor was identified in a woman between 50 and 59 years old with renal cell carcinoma. V gene TRBV7-3 combines with J gene TRBJ2-5; unclear D gene. This specimen was blood, taken from a patient whose treatment included radiotherapy and nephrectomy. The CDR3 DNA reads as TGTGCCAGCAGCTTAACCCCACAAGAGACCCAGTACTTC. Translating it yields CASSLTPQETQYF.